This entry describes one T cell receptor beta chain. The data originate from a study of T cells in Graves' hyperthyroidism and ophthalmopathy. The TCR beta CDR3 regions underwent amplification using RNA transcripts as the source. First-round RT-PCR targeting the TCR CDR3 was performed with the HTBI primer set. Each CDR3 protein gets one entry after TCRdb re-called the multiplex PCR reads with MiXCR. The top ten hold over 30% of the sample, which has about 270,000 distinct CDR3 sequences, about 15% seen once. Trimming shortened V by 3 bases and J by 7 bases, and 11 bases separated the two germline ends. There are 13 residues in the CDR3. From germline, CDR1 is SGDLS and CDR2 YYNGEE.

Input material: blood. The chain carries TRBV9 and TRBJ2-1; TRBD1 might be the D (6 bases). The receptor's source is a woman aged 45-60 years with Graves' hyperthyroidism that later progressed to Graves' ophthalmopathy. CDR3 protein: CASSGDTTNEQFF. The CDR3 DNA reads TGTGCCAGCAGCGGGGACACCACGAATGAGCAGTTCTTC. The whole variable domain, filled in from reference TRBV9 and TRBJ2-1, reads DSGVTQTPKHLITATGQRVTLRCSPRSGDLSVYWYQQSLDQGLQFLIQYYNGEERAKGNILERFSAQQFPDLHSELNLSSLELGDSALYFCASSGDTTNEQFFGPGTRLTVL.